The entry that follows covers one T cell receptor (beta chain) sequence. Its antigen is not identified. The sample comes from a study of cytomegalovirus exposure and HLA in healthy donors. Findings and caveats of the study: The Asian-associated ancestry cluster reportedly had fewer N-insertions than the 666-donor mean in a later analysis. In a later analysis, common viral pathogens appeared linked to several of the most significant clusters.

PCR primers comprised 60 Vbeta and 13 Jbeta primers. Some clones are missing from TCRdb's copy, which holds only in-frame ones; the method was immunoSEQ multiplex PCR. Found here are some 110,000 clones, roughly 12% of them singletons; the top ten hold approximately 15%. This CDR3 is built from 12 residues. Germline values: CDR1 MDHEN, CDR2 SYDVKM. Trimming left V 7 bases short and J 9 bases short, with 13 bases between. This chain uses TRBV28 with TRBJ1-5; D not certain. Sequences were obtained from PBMCs. This receptor was obtained from a man between 35 and 55 years old in good health and CMV-seropositive. DNA for the CDR3: TGTGCCAGCACCCTCCTCGGTCGGCCCCAGCATTTT. It codes for CASTLLGRPQHF.